The entry below gives a single TCR beta chain sequence along with its context. V was pared by 7 bases and J by 5 bases, with 9 bases of the junction left unmatched. Germline values: CDR1 MNHEY, CDR2 SVGAGI. The CDR3 totals 15 residues. As processed by the authors: Cell counts per sample came from amplifying reference gene primers. The protocol was immunoSEQ multiplex PCR, while the TCRdb copy is restricted to in-frame clones and leaves out a portion. The D gene and trimming were derived from the DNA, and the V and J assignments and clone size from that table. The table records a few hundred thousand clones, 70% to 90% of them present only once. This record belongs to a study of blood T cell repertoires in COVID-19. The overall study: Whether acute or convalescent, the COVID-19 samples came from the United States, Italy and Spain. PBMCs, B-cell-depleted T cells, or T cells provided the cDNA or gDNA that made up the material.

Sequencing was carried out using peripheral blood. The chain combines TRBV6-5 with TRBJ2-1, with 9 bases aligning to TRBD2. This TCR was recovered from a man aged 60-69 years who had recovered from COVID-19. CDR3 DNA sequence: TGTGCCAGCAAGCTGACTAGCGGCATAAACAATGAGCAGTTCTTC. This codes for CASKLTSGINNEQFF.